One sample yielded the 18 T cell receptor beta chains listed below, sequenced in a study of cytomegalovirus exposure and HLA in healthy donors. 13 Jbeta primers and 60 Vbeta primers were used for the PCR. Only in-frame clones appear in the TCRdb table, and some are missing; sequencing was by immunoSEQ multiplex PCR. In the table there are 200,000 to 250,000 clones, over 70% of which are singletons. Sequencing was done on a sample of PBMCs. The receptors derive from a boy aged 2 to 9 in good health and CMV-seronegative.

This clone was seen just once. The J gene is TRBJ1-1, the V gene TRBV19; 7 nucleotides match TRBD1. The CDR3 loop spans 16 amino acids. Germline V lookup: CDR1 LNHDA, CDR2 SQIVND (reference sequence). J lost 1 base, V lost 0 bases, and 5 bases had no gene match. CDR3 sequence reads: CASSIDNRGGNTEAFF. CDR3 bases: TGTGCCAGTAGTATAGACAACAGGGGAGGGAACACTGAAGCTTTCTTT.

This chain joins TRBV7-8 and TRBJ2-5; D remains ambiguous. This CDR3 has 14 amino acids. Germline V gives CDR1 SGHVS, CDR2 FQNEAQ. The V and J ends lost 1 base and 0 bases respectively, with 6 bases between them. The chain's CDR3 is CASSLVDYQETQYF. The CDR3 DNA reads TGTGCCAGCAGCTTAGTAGACTACCAAGAGACCCAGTACTTC. Supplemented by reference TRBV7-8 and TRBJ2-5, the full variable domain reads GAGVSQSPRYKVAKRGQDVALRCDPISGHVSLFWYQQALGQGPEFLTYFQNEAQLDKSGLPSDRFFAERPEGSVSTLKIQRTQQEDSAVYLCASSLVDYQETQYFGPGTRLLVL.

The chain couples TRBV6-1 to TRBJ2-2, with D hard to call. Per germline, CDR1 MNHNS and CDR2 SASEGT. Trimming stripped 3 bases from V and 1 base from J, with 9 bases between. CDR3 length: 15 amino acids. The CDR3 loop is CASSDKWRNTGELFF. CDR3 in DNA: TGTGCCAGCAGTGATAAATGGAGGAACACCGGGGAGCTGTTTTTT.

The chain employs TRBV4-2 and TRBJ2-3; D not certain. Per the germline V gene, CDR1 is LGHNA and CDR2 is YNFKEQ. This CDR3 region has 14 residues. V was cut by 4 bases and J by 6 bases, with 14 bases left in between. CDR3 bases: TGTGCCAGCAGCCGCTCGGAGCTCTCCGATACGCAGTATTTT. This encodes CASSRSELSDTQYF.

J is TRBJ1-1 and V is TRBV7-9; 8 bases match TRBD1. Trimming removed 5 bases from V and 1 base from J; junction bases left unmatched: 6. Per germline, CDR1 SEHNR and CDR2 FQNEAQ (reference sequence). This CDR3 comprises 15 residues. The CDR3 region is CASSRKGTGNTEAFF. CDR3 DNA sequence: TGTGCCAGCAGCCGGAAAGGGACAGGGAACACTGAAGCTTTCTTT.

The V and J genes are TRBV28 and TRBJ1-2; 9 nucleotides align to TRBD1. Germline loops: CDR1 MDHEN, CDR2 SYDVKM. The CDR3 consists of 15 residues. V shed 4 bases and J 5 bases; nucleotides not matched to a gene: 8. CDR3 bases: TGTGCCAGCAGTTCAATTACCGGGACAGGGTATGGCTACACCTTC. Translating it yields CASSSITGTGYGYTF.

The chain is built from TRBV9 and TRBJ2-3; TRBD2 might be the D (5 bases). Trimming removed 1 base at V and 6 bases at J, with 12 bases between. Germline V gene sequence: CDR1 SGDLS, CDR2 YYNGEE. The CDR3 totals 14 residues. CDR3: CASSVRGYQDTQYF. The CDR3 DNA follows: TGTGCCAGCAGCGTACGCGGGTATCAGGATACGCAGTATTTT.

This chain's CDR3 is CASSRTSGGGNEQFF. CDR3 DNA sequence: TGCGCCAGCAGCCGGACTAGCGGAGGGGGCAATGAGCAGTTCTTC. V is TRBV5-1 and J is TRBJ2-1; 10 positions match TRBD2. The CDR3 length is 15 residues. Germline values: CDR1 SGHRS, CDR2 YFSETQ. V shed 4 bases, J shed 6 bases, and the junction held 7 bases outside the gene matches.

Details on this clone: One end of the junction fails to match germline, which may point to a read error. The CDR3 region is CSSSADTEAFF. The DNA for the CDR3 is TGTTCCAGCAGCGCAGACACTGAAGCTTTCTTT. The chain combines TRBV7-9 with TRBJ1-1; no clear D gene. The CDR3 consists of 11 residues. The germline CDR1 and CDR2 sequences are SEHNR and FQNEAQ (reference sequence).

This sequence joins TRBV7-2 and TRBJ2-2, with TRBD2 as a possible D gene (5 bases). The CDR3 length is 16 residues. Trimming shortened V by 4 bases and J by 4 bases, and 16 bases separated the two germline ends. Germline CDR1 SGHTA, CDR2 FQGNSA. The CDR3 loop is CASSSTGIGGTGELFF. The CDR3 nucleotides read TGTGCCAGCAGCTCGACCGGGATAGGAGGCACCGGGGAGCTGTTTTTT.

The rearrangement uses TRBV2 and TRBJ2-3; 14 nucleotides agree with TRBD2. Looked up from germline, CDR1 is SNHLY and CDR2 is FYNNEI. Trimming took 3 bases from V and 4 from J; bases not matched to a gene: 6. The CDR3 spans 17 residues. The CDR3 here is CASSDRGLAGVPDTQYF. CDR3 DNA: TGTGCCAGCAGTGATAGGGGACTAGCGGGAGTCCCAGATACGCAGTATTTT.

The chain couples TRBV6-1 to TRBJ1-1; D unclear. Germline V gives CDR1 MNHNS, CDR2 SASEGT. The CDR3 runs to 12 residues. Trimming took 3 bases from V and 6 from J, leaving 8 bases between them. In DNA form, the CDR3 reads TGTGCCAGCAGTGACTGGAGATCTGAAGCTTTCTTT. Protein product: CASSDWRSEAFF.

V gene TRBV19 combines with J gene TRBJ2-5; 9 nucleotides line up with TRBD2. The J call may be faulty, since TRBJ2-7 better matches the DNA end. CDR3 length: 15 residues. Germline V gene data show CDR1 as LNHDA and CDR2 as SQIVND (reference sequence). The CDR3, as DNA: TGTGCCAGTAGTATGTCTAGCGGGGTGGCCTACGAGCAGTACTTC. Translated: CASSMSSGVAYEQYF.

This chain joins TRBV10-2 and TRBJ2-5; maybe TRBD1 (6 bases). Trimming took 6 bases from V and 4 from J, leaving 18 bases between them. The CDR3 is 15 amino acids. Germline loops: CDR1 WSHSY, CDR2 SAAADI. DNA for the CDR3: TGCGCCAGCAGAGAAGGTGGGGGCCGGGGAGAGACCCAGTACTTC. Protein sequence: CASREGGGRGETQYF.

The chain uses TRBV12-5 and TRBJ2-1; TRBD2 is a possible D gene (5 bases). The germline CDR1 and CDR2 sequences are LGHNT and FRNRAP. Trimming removed 2 bases from V and 4 bases from J, with 15 bases in between. This CDR3 contains 16 residues. The CDR3 loop is CASGLPKSGGYNEQFF. The CDR3 nucleotides are TGTGCTAGTGGTTTGCCTAAAAGCGGAGGATACAATGAGCAGTTCTTC.

This chain connects TRBV6-4 to TRBJ2-1; 9 bases fit TRBD2. Germline CDR1 reads MRHNA; CDR2 reads SNTAGT. CDR3 size: 13 residues. V trimming: 5 bases; J trimming: 8 bases; junction bases outside the gene matches: 4. CDR3: CASSSGTSYEQFF. Written as DNA, the CDR3 is TGTGCCAGCAGTTCCGGGACTAGCTATGAGCAGTTCTTC.

This clone was recorded once. The V call is TRBV7-9, the J call TRBJ1-2; no definite D call. Germline CDR1 and CDR2: SEHNR and FQNEAQ (reference sequence). This CDR3 comprises 13 residues. V lost 0 bases to trimming and J lost 5 bases, with 7 bases between them. The CDR3 spells CASSLAGRYGYTF. In DNA form, the CDR3 reads TGTGCCAGCAGCTTAGCGGGCCGTTATGGCTACACCTTC.

The gene calls are TRBV19 and TRBJ1-1, with 8 nucleotides matching TRBD1. In germline, CDR1 is LNHDA, CDR2 SQIVND (reference sequence). The CDR3 is 13 amino acids. J gave up 4 bases and V 7 bases, and 5 bases lay outside the gene matches. CDR3 nucleotide sequence: TGTGCCAGTAACGGCAGGGGGCTCACTGAAGCTTTCTTT. Amino acids: CASNGRGLTEAFF.